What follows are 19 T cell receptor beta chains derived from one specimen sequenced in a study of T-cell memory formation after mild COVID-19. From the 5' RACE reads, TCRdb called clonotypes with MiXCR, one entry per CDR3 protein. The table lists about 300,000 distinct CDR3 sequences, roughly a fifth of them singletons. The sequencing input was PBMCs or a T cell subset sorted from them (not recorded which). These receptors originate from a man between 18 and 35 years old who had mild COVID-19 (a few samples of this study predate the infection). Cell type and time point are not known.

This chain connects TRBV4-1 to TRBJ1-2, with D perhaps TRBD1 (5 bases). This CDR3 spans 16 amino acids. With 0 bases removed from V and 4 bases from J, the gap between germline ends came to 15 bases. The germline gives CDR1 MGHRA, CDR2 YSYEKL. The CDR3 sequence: CASSQDGREHFYGYTF. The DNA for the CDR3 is TGCGCCAGCAGCCAAGATGGCAGGGAGCATTTCTATGGCTACACCTTC.

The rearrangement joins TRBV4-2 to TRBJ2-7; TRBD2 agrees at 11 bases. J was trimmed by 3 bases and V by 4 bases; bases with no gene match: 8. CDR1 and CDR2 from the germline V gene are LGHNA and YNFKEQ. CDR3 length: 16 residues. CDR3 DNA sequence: TGTGCCAGCAGCCGCAGCGAGACTAGCGGGAACTACGAGCAGTACTTC. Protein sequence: CASSRSETSGNYEQYF.

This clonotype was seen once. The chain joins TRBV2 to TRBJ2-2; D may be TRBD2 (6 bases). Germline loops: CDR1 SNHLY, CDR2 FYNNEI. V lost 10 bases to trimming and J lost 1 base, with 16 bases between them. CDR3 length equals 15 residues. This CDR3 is CATKPQGGNTGELFF. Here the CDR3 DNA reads TGTGCCACCAAACCCCAGGGAGGGAACACCGGGGAGCTGTTTTTT.

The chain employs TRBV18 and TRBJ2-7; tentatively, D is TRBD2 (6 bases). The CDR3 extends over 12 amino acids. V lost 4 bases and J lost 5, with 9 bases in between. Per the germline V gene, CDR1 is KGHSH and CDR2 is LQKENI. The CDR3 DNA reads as TGTGCCAGCTCACAGGGGAGGAACGAGCAGTACGTC. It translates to CASSQGRNEQYV.

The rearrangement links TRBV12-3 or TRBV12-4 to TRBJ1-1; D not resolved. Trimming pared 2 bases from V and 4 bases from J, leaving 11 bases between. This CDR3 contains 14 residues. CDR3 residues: CASSLSTRSTEAFF. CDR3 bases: TGTGCCAGCAGTTTATCGACACGGAGCACTGAAGCTTTCTTT.

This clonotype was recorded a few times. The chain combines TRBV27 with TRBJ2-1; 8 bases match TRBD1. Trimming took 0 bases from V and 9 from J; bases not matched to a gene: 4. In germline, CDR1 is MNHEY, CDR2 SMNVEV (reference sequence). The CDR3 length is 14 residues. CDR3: CASSLSQGAAEQFF. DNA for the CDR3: TGTGCCAGCAGTTTATCGCAGGGGGCGGCTGAGCAGTTCTTC.

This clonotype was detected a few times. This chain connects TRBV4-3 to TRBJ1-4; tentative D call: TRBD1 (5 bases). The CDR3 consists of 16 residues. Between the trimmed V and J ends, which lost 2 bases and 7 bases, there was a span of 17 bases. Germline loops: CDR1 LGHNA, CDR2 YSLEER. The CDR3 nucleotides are TGCGCCAGCAGCCAAACATATAGGGGATCGGGTGAAAAACTGTTTTTT. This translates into CASSQTYRGSGEKLFF.

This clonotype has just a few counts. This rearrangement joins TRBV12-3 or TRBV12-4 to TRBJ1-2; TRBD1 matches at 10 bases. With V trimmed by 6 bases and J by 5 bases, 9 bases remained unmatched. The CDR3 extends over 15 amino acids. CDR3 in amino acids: CASSQMTGGRYGYTF. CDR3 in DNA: TGTGCCAGCAGCCAGATGACAGGGGGCCGGTATGGCTACACCTTC.

CDR3 loop: CASSYSRDSYEQYF. In nucleotides, the CDR3 is TGTGCCAGCAGTTACTCTAGGGACAGCTACGAGCAGTACTTC. This chain joins TRBV6-6 and TRBJ2-7, with 7 nucleotides matching TRBD1. The CDR3 sequence is 14 residues long. Germline V CDR1 and CDR2: MNHNY, SVGAGI (reference sequence). The J segment lost 3 bases and the V segment lost 0 bases, leaving 2 bases of the junction unmatched.

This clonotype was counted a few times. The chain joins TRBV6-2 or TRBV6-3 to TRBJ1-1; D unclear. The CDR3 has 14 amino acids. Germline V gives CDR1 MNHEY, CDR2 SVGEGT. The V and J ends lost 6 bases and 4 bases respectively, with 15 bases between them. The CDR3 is CASSPEGPVTEAFF. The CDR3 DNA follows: TGTGCCAGCAGCCCCGAAGGGCCTGTCACTGAAGCTTTCTTT.

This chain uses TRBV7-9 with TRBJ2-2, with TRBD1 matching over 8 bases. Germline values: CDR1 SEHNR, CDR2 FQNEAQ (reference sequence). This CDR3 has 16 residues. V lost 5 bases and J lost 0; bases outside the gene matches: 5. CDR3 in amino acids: CASSRQGPPNTGELFF. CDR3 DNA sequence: TGTGCCAGCAGCCGACAGGGGCCCCCGAACACCGGGGAGCTGTTTTTT.

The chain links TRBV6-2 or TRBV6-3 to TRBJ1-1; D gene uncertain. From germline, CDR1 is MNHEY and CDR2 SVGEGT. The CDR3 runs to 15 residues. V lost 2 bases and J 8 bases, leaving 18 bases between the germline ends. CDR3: CASSYQTRARKEAFF. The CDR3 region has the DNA TGTGCCAGCAGTTACCAGACTAGGGCCAGAAAAGAAGCTTTCTTT.

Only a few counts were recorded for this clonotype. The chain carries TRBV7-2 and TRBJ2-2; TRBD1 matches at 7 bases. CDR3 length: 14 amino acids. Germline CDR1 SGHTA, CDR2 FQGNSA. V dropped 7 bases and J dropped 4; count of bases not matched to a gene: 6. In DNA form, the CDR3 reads TGTGCCAGCATCTCCAGGGGGTTCACCGGGGAGCTGTTTTTT. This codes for CASISRGFTGELFF. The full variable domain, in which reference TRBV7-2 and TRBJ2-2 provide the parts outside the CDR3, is GAGVSQSPSNKVTEKGKDVELRCDPISGHTALYWYRQSLGQGLEFLIYFQGNSAPDKSGLPSDRFSAERTGGSVSTLTIQRTQQEDSAVYLCASISRGFTGELFFGEGSRLTVL.

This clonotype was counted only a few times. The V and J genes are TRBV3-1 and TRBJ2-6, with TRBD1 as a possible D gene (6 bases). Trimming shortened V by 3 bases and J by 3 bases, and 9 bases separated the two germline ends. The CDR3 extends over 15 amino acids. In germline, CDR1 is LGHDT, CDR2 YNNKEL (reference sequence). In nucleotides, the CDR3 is TGTGCCAGCAGCCAGGGGGCTGGTGGGGCCAACGTCCTGACTTTC. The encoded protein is CASSQGAGGANVLTF. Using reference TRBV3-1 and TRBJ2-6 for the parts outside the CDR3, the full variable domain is DTAVSQTPKYLVTQMGNDKSIKCEQNLGHDTMYWYKQDSKKFLKIMFSYNNKELIINETVPNRFSPKSPDKAHLNLHINSLELGDSAVYFCASSQGAGGANVLTFGAGSRLTVL.

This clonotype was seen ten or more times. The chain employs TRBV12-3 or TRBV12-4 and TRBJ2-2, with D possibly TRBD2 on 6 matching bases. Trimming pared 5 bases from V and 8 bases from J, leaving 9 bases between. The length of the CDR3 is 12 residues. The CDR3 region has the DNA TGTGCCAGCAGTCCCGGGAGTGGGGAGCTGTTTTTT. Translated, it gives CASSPGSGELFF.

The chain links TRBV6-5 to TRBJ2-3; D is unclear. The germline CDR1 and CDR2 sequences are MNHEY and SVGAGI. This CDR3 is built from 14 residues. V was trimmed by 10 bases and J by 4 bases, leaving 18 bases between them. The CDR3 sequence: CATKGPGRPDTQYF. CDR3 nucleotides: TGTGCCACCAAGGGTCCTGGAAGGCCAGATACGCAGTATTTT.

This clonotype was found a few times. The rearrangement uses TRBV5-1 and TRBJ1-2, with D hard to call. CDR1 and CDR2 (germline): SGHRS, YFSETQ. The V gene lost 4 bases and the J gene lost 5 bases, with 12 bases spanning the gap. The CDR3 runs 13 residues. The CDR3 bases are TGCGCCAGCAGCCACGGTGACCCGTATGGCTACACCTTC. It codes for CASSHGDPYGYTF. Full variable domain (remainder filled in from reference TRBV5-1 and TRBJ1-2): KAGVTQTPRYLIKTRGQQVTLSCSPISGHRSVSWYQQTPGQGLQFLFEYFSETQRNKGNFPGRFSGRQFSNSRSEMNVSTLELGDSALYLCASSHGDPYGYTFGSGTRLTVV.

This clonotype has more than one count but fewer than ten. CDR3 nucleotides: TGCAGTGCTAGTTCAGGGGGGACAGAGACCCAGTACTTC. Amino acids: CSASSGGTETQYF. J is TRBJ2-5 and V is TRBV20-1, with a tentative D call TRBD1 (7 bases). Germline V lookup: CDR1 DFQATT, CDR2 SNEGSKA (reference sequence). Trimming removed 3 bases at V and 4 bases at J, with 12 bases between. The CDR3 runs 13 residues.

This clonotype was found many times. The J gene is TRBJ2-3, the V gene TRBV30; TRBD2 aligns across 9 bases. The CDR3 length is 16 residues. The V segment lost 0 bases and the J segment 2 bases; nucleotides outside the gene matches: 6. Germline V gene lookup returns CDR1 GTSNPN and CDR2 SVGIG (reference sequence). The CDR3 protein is CAWSVGLAGFTDTQYF. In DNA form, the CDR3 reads TGTGCCTGGAGTGTCGGTCTAGCGGGGTTCACAGATACGCAGTATTTT.